A selection of T cell receptor beta chains follows, all from one sample in a study of T cell changes during pregnancy in multiple sclerosis. Assay: immunoSEQ multiplex PCR; the TCRdb copy retains only in-frame clones and omits some. This table has about 83,000 clones, around 96% appearing once. The sequencing here drew on peripheral blood, taken in the second trimester of pregnancy. These receptors were taken from a female donor with multiple sclerosis, enrolled in a pregnancy study. Each CDR3 is given with its conserved first and last residue. A D gene is named only where the DNA matches it firmly. Only some rows state a clone size, as once, few, many or a class for expanded clones.

j_gene	v_gene	abundance	d_gene	CDR3aa	CDR3nt
TRBJ2-7	TRBV27	.	.	CASSLYRAYEQYF	TGTGCCAGCAGTTTATACAGGGCCTACGAGCAGTACTTC
TRBJ2-7	TRBV5-6	.	TRBD1	CASSLGRQGASEQYF	TGTGCCAGCAGCTTGGGGCGGCAGGGGGCAAGCGAGCAGTACTTC
TRBJ2-1	TRBV5-5	.	.	CASSLEAVYNEQFF	TGTGCCAGCAGCTTGGAGGCGGTCTACAATGAGCAGTTCTTC
TRBJ2-5	TRBV27	.	TRBD2	CAPRASGRGYQETQYF	TGTGCCCCCAGGGCTAGCGGGAGGGGGTACCAAGAGACCCAGTACTTC
TRBJ1-2	TRBV9	.	TRBD1	CASSVRDREGHGYTF	TGTGCCAGCAGCGTCCGGGACAGGGAAGGTCATGGCTACACCTTC
TRBJ2-5	TRBV9	.	.	CASSGLRGSLQTQYF	TGTGCCAGCAGCGGACTTAGGGGGTCTTTGCAGACCCAGTACTTC
TRBJ2-1	TRBV7-9	once	TRBD2	CASSLGQRAGGPRFF	TGTGCCAGCAGCTTAGGCCAGCGAGCGGGAGGGCCCCGGTTCTTC
TRBJ2-1	TRBV6-4	.	TRBD2	CASSELAGVGEQFF	TGTGCCAGCAGTGAACTAGCGGGAGTAGGCGAGCAGTTCTTC
TRBJ2-7	TRBV11-2	.	.	CASSLGLQVGEQYF	TGTGCCAGCAGCTTGGGTTTGCAGGTCGGCGAGCAGTACTTC
TRBJ1-1	TRBV4-2	.	TRBD1	CASSQLQGADTEAFF	TGTGCCAGCAGCCAACTACAGGGGGCGGACACTGAAGCTTTCTTT
TRBJ2-7	TRBV5-1	.	.	CASSLVGGSSYEQYF	TGCGCCAGCAGCTTGGTCGGGGGTTCCTCCTACGAGCAGTACTTC
TRBJ1-5	TRBV6-1	.	.	CASRDYSNQPQHF	TGTGCCAGCAGGGACTATAGCAATCAGCCCCAGCATTTT
TRBJ2-5	TRBV29-1	.	TRBD2	CSVEALAGGQETQYF	TGCAGCGTTGAGGCTTTAGCGGGAGGGCAGGAGACCCAGTACTTC
TRBJ2-7	TRBV4-2	.	TRBD2	CASSQDPGTSGYEQYF	TGTGCCAGCAGCCAAGATCCCGGGACTAGCGGCTACGAGCAGTACTTC
TRBJ2-1	TRBV19	.	.	CASSILQGSEQFF	TGTGCCAGTAGTATCCTACAGGGTAGTGAGCAGTTCTTC
TRBJ1-1	TRBV5-6	.	TRBD1	CASSLAGRGGRGTEAFF	TGTGCCAGCAGCTTGGCCGGTAGAGGGGGCCGTGGCACTGAAGCTTTCTTT
TRBJ2-1	TRBV18	.	TRBD2	CASSPGLGNEQFF	TGTGCCAGCTCACCGGGACTAGGAAATGAGCAGTTCTTC
TRBJ2-1	TRBV2	.	TRBD2	CASSDGLAGADNEQFF	TGTGCCAGCAGTGACGGTCTAGCGGGGGCCGACAATGAGCAGTTCTTC
TRBJ2-1	TRBV7-3	.	TRBD2	CASSSRTSGRANEQFF	TGTGCCAGCAGCTCAAGGACTAGCGGGAGAGCTAATGAGCAGTTCTTC
TRBJ2-5	TRBV9	.	.	CASSVSSQQETQYF	TGTGCCAGCAGCGTATCGAGTCAACAAGAGACCCAGTACTTC
TRBJ2-1	TRBV6-1	.	.	CASSVSPGSSYNEQFF	TGTGCCAGCAGTGTTAGCCCGGGTAGCTCCTACAATGAGCAGTTCTTC
TRBJ2-6	TRBV30	.	TRBD1	CAWSVPPRQGALNVLTF	TGTGCCTGGAGTGTACCCCCTCGGCAGGGGGCACTCAACGTCCTGACTTTC
TRBJ2-7	TRBV6-4	.	TRBD1	CASSAGTGGPYEQYF	TGTGCCAGCAGCGCCGGGACAGGGGGCCCCTACGAGCAGTACTTC
TRBJ1-1	TRBV29-1	.	.	CSVEGDTSKNTEAFF	TGCAGCGTTGAAGGGGACACAAGTAAGAACACTGAAGCTTTCTTT
TRBJ2-7	TRBV29-1	.	TRBD1	CSVPVGGGTGDYEQYF	TGCAGCGTTCCCGTCGGGGGGGGGACAGGGGACTACGAGCAGTACTTC
TRBJ2-7	TRBV10-3	.	.	CAIEGGEHDEQYF	TGTGCCATCGAAGGCGGGGAGCACGACGAGCAGTACTTC
TRBJ2-2	TRBV2	.	.	CASIRATTGDGELFF	TGTGCCAGCATTAGAGCGACTACCGGGGACGGGGAGCTGTTTTTT
TRBJ1-5	TRBV10-3	.	TRBD1	CAISPGQGRFSNQPQHF	TGTGCCATCAGTCCGGGACAGGGAAGATTTAGCAATCAGCCCCAGCATTTT
TRBJ2-1	TRBV19	.	.	CASEEGDEQFF	TGTGCCAGTGAGGAGGGCGATGAGCAGTTCTTC